Here is one TCR beta chain with its context. Assay used: immunoSEQ multiplex PCR; TCRdb lists only in-frame clones, some missing. Among about 300,000 clones listed, roughly 86% were seen once. Participants were aged about 18 to 90 years, lived in under 25 US areas, and enrolled virtually. Between the trimmed V and J ends, which lost 3 bases and 10 bases, there was a span of 15 bases. This CDR3 is built from 14 residues. Per germline, CDR1 MDHEN and CDR2 SYDVKM. The sample comes from a study of blood T cell repertoires in COVID-19. Study summary: Whether acute or convalescent, the COVID-19 samples came from the United States, Italy and Spain.

The TCR was taken from a woman between 50 and 59 years old who had been exposed to COVID-19. Source material: PBMCs or T cells enriched from blood (not recorded which). The chain is built from TRBV28 and TRBJ1-4; the D is unclear. The CDR3 protein is CASSFRASRGKLFF. The CDR3, as DNA: TGTGCCAGCAGTTTCCGGGCCTCTCGGGGAAAACTGTTTTTT.